This entry lists 17 T cell receptor beta chains sequenced from one sample in a study of CD8 T cells in ankylosing spondylitis. TCRdb used MiXCR to reprocess the 5' RACE reads, holding one entry per CDR3 protein. The sample lists some 300,000 distinct CDR3 sequences, more than 20% seen once, with 3.5% in the top ten. Sequenced input: blood, either unsorted or a sorted T cell fraction (not recorded which). These receptors came from a female donor with ankylosing spondylitis or in good health (not recorded which).

The chain employs TRBV15 and TRBJ2-1; 9 nucleotides agree with TRBD2. V gave up 0 bases and J gave up 4 bases; unmatched junction bases: 7. The CDR3 extends over 17 amino acids. CDR1 is LNHNV, CDR2 YYDKDF, per germline (reference sequence). CDR3 region: CATSRDQSGRPYNEQFF. The CDR3 DNA reads TGTGCCACCAGCAGAGACCAAAGCGGGAGGCCTTACAATGAGCAGTTCTTC.

This clonotype came up many times. The CDR3 DNA sequence: TGTGCTAGCAGCCCGGGAGGGTCCTACGAGCAGTACTTC. This translates into CASSPGGSYEQYF. The chain joins TRBV18 to TRBJ2-7, with 8 bases lining up with TRBD2. The CDR3 covers 13 residues. Germline CDR1 is KGHSH and CDR2 is LQKENI.

This clonotype turned up a few times. V usage is TRBV5-5 and J usage is TRBJ1-2, with 7 nucleotides matching TRBD1. The trim removed 1 base at V and 8 bases at J, leaving 8 bases unmatched. CDR1 is SGHKS and CDR2 is YYEKEE in the germline V gene (reference sequence). This CDR3 is 14 amino acids long. The CDR3 here is CASSLTGDSRGYTF. As DNA, the CDR3 is TGTGCCAGCAGCTTGACAGGGGATAGTCGGGGCTACACCTTC.

The rearrangement uses TRBV12-3 or TRBV12-4 and TRBJ1-5; 9 nucleotides agree with TRBD1. Trimming took 8 bases from V and 5 from J; bases not matched to a gene: 4. The CDR3 contains 13 residues. CDR3 DNA: TGTGCCAGCGACAGGGGGGGCCATCAGCCCCAGCATTTT. It translates to CASDRGGHQPQHF.

V gene TRBV6-2 or TRBV6-3 combines with J gene TRBJ2-1; maybe TRBD2 (6 bases). Germline V gene lookup returns CDR1 MNHEY and CDR2 SVGEGT. Trimming took 6 bases from V and 8 from J, leaving 11 bases between them. CDR3 size: 12 residues. For the CDR3, the DNA is TGTGCCAGCAGCCCAAGGAGGGATGAGCAGTTCTTC. Translating gives CASSPRRDEQFF.

At least ten counts were recorded for this clonotype. V gene TRBV29-1 combines with J gene TRBJ2-5; D unresolved. There are 12 residues in the CDR3. Germline CDR1 SQVTM, CDR2 ANQGSEA. V was clipped by 0 bases and J by 5 bases, with 7 bases between them. CDR3 bases: TGCAGCGTTGAAGAAGTAGGGGAGACCCAGTACTTC. Encoded protein: CSVEEVGETQYF.

This chain uses TRBV6-1 with TRBJ1-6; TRBD1 agrees at 9 bases. This CDR3 is built from 14 residues. Germline assignment: CDR1 MNHNS and CDR2 SASEGT. V dropped 6 bases and J dropped 8; count of bases not matched to a gene: 5. This chain's CDR3 is CASSPRTGDSPLHF. The CDR3 DNA is TGTGCCAGCAGCCCCCGGACAGGGGATTCACCCCTCCACTTT.

The V and J genes are TRBV7-2 and TRBJ2-3, with 8 bases matching TRBD2. V lost 5 bases, J lost 0 bases, and 7 bases stayed unmatched. The CDR3 consists of 16 residues. Germline V CDR1 and CDR2: SGHTA, FQGNSA. The CDR3 coding sequence is TGTGCCAGCAGCGGGCGCTTAGCGGGAAGCACAGATACGCAGTATTTT. Its protein product is CASSGRLAGSTDTQYF.

This clonotype has just a few counts. The chain is built from TRBV11-2 and TRBJ1-6, with D tentatively TRBD1 (5 bases). CDR1 and CDR2 (germline): SGHAT, FQNNGV. Deletions cut 2 bases from V and 3 bases from J, with 11 bases between. This CDR3 has 16 amino acids. The CDR3 DNA reads as TGTGCCAGCAGCTTAAGGGGATCGGTCTATAATTCACCCCTCCACTTT. It codes for CASSLRGSVYNSPLHF. The full variable domain, with the rest looked up from reference TRBV11-2 and TRBJ1-6, is EAGVAQSPRYKIIEKRQSVAFWCNPISGHATLYWYQQILGQGPKLLIQFQNNGVVDDSQLPKDRFSAERLKGVDSTLKIQPAKLEDSAVYLCASSLRGSVYNSPLHFGNGTRLTVT.

This clonotype was detected ten times or more. The chain has TRBV4-3 and TRBJ2-7; the D gene is possibly TRBD2 (5 bases). This CDR3 has 15 residues. Germline assignment: CDR1 LGHNA and CDR2 YSLEER. The ends were cut back, 0 bases at V and 9 bases at J, with 18 bases in the middle. The CDR3 is CASSQETGIDSGQYF. CDR3 DNA: TGCGCCAGCAGCCAAGAAACCGGGATTGATAGTGGGCAGTACTTC.

The J gene is TRBJ2-1, the V gene TRBV3-1, with TRBD2 identical over 8 bases. Germline CDR1 reads LGHDT; CDR2 reads YNNKEL (reference sequence). This CDR3 comprises 17 residues. Trimming removed 0 bases from V and 7 bases from J; junction bases left unmatched: 11. The DNA for the CDR3 is TGTGCCAGCAGCCAAGAGGAAAGCCTAGCGGGTAAGAATGAGCAGTTCTTC. It is translated as CASSQEESLAGKNEQFF.

This clonotype has ten or more counts. The chain joins TRBV29-1 to TRBJ2-5; D gene unclear. The CDR3 is 13 residues long. Germline lookup yields CDR1 SQVTM and CDR2 ANQGSEA. V gave up 5 bases and J gave up 5 bases, with 15 bases separating them. In nucleotides, the CDR3 is TGCAGCGTTCGTCAGGACCCTGGTGAGACCCAGTACTTC. Amino acid sequence: CSVRQDPGETQYF. The full variable domain, with the rest looked up from reference TRBV29-1 and TRBJ2-5, is SAVISQKPSRDICQRGTSLTIQCQVDSQVTMMFWYRQQPGQSLTLIATANQGSEATYESGFVIDKFPISRPNLTFSTLTVSNMSPEDSSIYLCSVRQDPGETQYFGPGTRLLVL.

The chain recombines TRBV12-3 or TRBV12-4 with TRBJ1-3; D is unresolved. Trimming removed 3 bases from V and 8 bases from J, with 8 bases in between. The CDR3 spans 12 residues. The CDR3 sequence is CASSFVGHTIYF. The DNA of the CDR3 is TGTGCCAGCAGTTTCGTTGGCCACACCATATATTTT.

Concerning this clonotype itself: At one end the junction does not follow the germline gene, possibly because of a read error. This rearrangement joins TRBV7-7 to TRBJ1-5; the D is unclear. This CDR3 has 14 residues. The germline V gene has CDR1 SSHAT and CDR2 FNYEAQ (reference sequence). DNA for the CDR3: TGTGCTAGCAGTCTGACCCAGAGCCGTCAGCCCCAGCATTTT. Its translation is CASSLTQSRQPQHF.

The J gene is TRBJ1-5, the V gene TRBV12-3 or TRBV12-4; maybe TRBD1 (5 bases). The ends were cut back, 3 bases at V and 2 bases at J, with 11 bases in the middle. The CDR3 runs 15 residues. The CDR3 DNA reads as TGTGCCAGCAGTTTGAGGGGCTTGGGCAATCAGCCCCAGCATTTT. Its translation: CASSLRGLGNQPQHF.

The V call is TRBV6-2 or TRBV6-3, the J call TRBJ1-1; D not certain. Trimming pared 0 bases from V and 1 base from J, leaving 6 bases between. The germline CDR1 and CDR2 sequences are MNHEY and SVGEGT. This CDR3 region has 14 residues. The CDR3 bases are TGTGCCAGCAGTTACTCGAACGGGAACACTGAAGCTTTCTTT. Protein sequence: CASSYSNGNTEAFF.

This clonotype was seen more than once but under ten times. The rearrangement joins TRBV6-5 to TRBJ2-1; TRBD2 aligns across 9 bases. The CDR3 sequence is 15 residues long. V was clipped by 6 bases and J by 3 bases; unmatched bases: 6. Germline-derived CDR1 and CDR2 are MNHEY and SVGAGI. For the CDR3, the DNA is TGTGCCAGCAGCCGTCTAGCGGGACGCTACAATGAGCAGTTCTTC. It yields the protein CASSRLAGRYNEQFF.